The following is a T cell receptor (beta chain) sequence with its context. V shed 6 bases and J 3 bases; nucleotides not matched to a gene: 6. The CDR3 runs 14 residues. Germline V gene sequence: CDR1 LNHDA, CDR2 SQIVND (reference sequence). As originally analysed: Reference gene primer amplification gave estimated nucleated cell counts. Clones were read by immunoSEQ multiplex PCR, and TCRdb kept only the in-frame ones, dropping some. That table supplies the V and J calls and clone size; D and trimming were determined from the DNA. The data hold approximately 150,000 clones, with approximately 90% observed a single time. The sample belongs to a study of blood T cell repertoires in COVID-19. Overall study context: Italy, Spain and the United States were the sources of the convalescent and acute COVID-19 samples. T cells, B-cell-depleted T cells, or PBMCs supplied cDNA or gDNA.

The J gene is TRBJ2-7, the V gene TRBV19; TRBD1 matches 9 bases. Input material: peripheral blood. This clonotype originated in a man in his fifties or sixties who had recovered from COVID-19. The CDR3 is CASRGGTGFYEQYF. The CDR3 DNA sequence: TGTGCCAGTAGAGGCGGGACAGGGTTCTACGAGCAGTACTTC.